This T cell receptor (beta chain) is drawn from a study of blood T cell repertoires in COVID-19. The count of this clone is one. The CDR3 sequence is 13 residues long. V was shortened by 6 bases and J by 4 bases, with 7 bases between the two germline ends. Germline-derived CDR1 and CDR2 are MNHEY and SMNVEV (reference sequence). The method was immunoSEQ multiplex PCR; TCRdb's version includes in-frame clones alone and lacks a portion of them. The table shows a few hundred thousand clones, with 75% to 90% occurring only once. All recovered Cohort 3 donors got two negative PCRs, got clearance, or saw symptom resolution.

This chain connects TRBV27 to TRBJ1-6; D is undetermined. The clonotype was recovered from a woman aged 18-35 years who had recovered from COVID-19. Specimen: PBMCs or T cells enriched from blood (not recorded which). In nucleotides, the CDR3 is TGTGCCAGCAGAAAGACATATAATTCACCCCTCCACTTT. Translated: CASRKTYNSPLHF.